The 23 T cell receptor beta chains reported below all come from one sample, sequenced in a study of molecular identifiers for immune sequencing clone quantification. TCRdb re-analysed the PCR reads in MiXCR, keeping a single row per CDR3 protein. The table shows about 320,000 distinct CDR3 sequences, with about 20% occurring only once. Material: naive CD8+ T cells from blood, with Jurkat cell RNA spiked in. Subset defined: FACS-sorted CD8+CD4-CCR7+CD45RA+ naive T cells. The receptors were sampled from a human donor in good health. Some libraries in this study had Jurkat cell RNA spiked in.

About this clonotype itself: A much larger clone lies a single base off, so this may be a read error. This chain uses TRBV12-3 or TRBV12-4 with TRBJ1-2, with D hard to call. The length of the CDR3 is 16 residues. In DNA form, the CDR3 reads TGTGCCAGCAGTTTGACCGCAGGCCGGGAGCTGGGCGGCTGCACCTTC. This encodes CASSLTAGRELGGCTF.

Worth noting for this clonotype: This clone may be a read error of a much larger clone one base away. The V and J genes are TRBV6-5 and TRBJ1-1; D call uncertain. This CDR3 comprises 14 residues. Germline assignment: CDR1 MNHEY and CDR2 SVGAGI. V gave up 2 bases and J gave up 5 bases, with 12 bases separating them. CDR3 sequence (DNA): TGTGCCAGCAGTTACGATCTGGGAGGGACTGAAGCTTTCTTT. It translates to CASSYDLGGTEAFF.

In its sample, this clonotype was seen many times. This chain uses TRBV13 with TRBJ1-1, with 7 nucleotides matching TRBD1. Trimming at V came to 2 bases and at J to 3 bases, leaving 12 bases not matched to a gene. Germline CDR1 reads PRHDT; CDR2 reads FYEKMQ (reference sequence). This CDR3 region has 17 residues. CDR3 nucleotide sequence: TGTGCCAGCAGCTTAACCCCACCCCGGACAGGCCACACTGAAGCTTTCTTT. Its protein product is CASSLTPPRTGHTEAFF.

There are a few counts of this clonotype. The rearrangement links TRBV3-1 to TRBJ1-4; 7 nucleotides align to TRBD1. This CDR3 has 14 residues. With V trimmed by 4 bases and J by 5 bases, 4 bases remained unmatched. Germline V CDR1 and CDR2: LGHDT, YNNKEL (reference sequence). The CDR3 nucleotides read TGTGCCAGCAGCCTGGGACAGTTGAATGAAAAACTGTTTTTT. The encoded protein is CASSLGQLNEKLFF.

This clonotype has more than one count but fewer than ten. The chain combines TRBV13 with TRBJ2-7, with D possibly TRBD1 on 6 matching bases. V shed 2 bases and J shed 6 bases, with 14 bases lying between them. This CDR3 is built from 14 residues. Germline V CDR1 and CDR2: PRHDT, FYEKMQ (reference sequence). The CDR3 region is CASSLKGVATEQYF. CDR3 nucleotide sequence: TGTGCCAGCAGCTTAAAGGGGGTCGCAACCGAGCAGTACTTC.

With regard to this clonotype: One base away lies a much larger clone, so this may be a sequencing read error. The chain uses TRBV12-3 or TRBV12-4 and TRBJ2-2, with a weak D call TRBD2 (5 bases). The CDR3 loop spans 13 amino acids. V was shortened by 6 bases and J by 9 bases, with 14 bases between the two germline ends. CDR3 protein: CASRPLAARELFF. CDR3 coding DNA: TGTGCCAGCAGGCCCCTAGCCGCCAGGGAGCTGTTTTTT.

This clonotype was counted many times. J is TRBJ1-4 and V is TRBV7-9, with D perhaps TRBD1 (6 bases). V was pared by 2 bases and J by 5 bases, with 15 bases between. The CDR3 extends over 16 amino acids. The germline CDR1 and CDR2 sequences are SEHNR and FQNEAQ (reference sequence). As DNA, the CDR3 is TGTGCCAGCAGCTTAAAAATGGACAGATTCAATGAAAAACTGTTTTTT. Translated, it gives CASSLKMDRFNEKLFF.

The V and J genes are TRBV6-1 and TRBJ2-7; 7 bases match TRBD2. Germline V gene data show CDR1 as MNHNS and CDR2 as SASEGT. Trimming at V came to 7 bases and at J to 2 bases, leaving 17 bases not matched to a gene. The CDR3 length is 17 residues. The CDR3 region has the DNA TGTGCCAGCACCACCCATGGGGGACTTGCGGGGGCCTACGAGCAGTACTTC. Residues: CASTTHGGLAGAYEQYF.

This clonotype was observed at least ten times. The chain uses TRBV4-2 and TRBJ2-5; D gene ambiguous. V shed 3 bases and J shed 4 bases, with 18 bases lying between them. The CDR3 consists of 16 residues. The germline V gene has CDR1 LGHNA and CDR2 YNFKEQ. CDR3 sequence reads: CASSQFPADDGETQYF. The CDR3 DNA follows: TGTGCCAGCAGCCAGTTCCCGGCGGACGACGGAGAGACCCAGTACTTC.

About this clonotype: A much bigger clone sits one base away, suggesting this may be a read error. The CDR3 is CASSLRVGGEPFF. The CDR3 DNA sequence: TGTGCCAGCAGCTTACGGGTTGGCGGGGAGCCGTTTTTT. This rearrangement joins TRBV7-3 to TRBJ2-2; D is possibly TRBD2 (6 bases). The germline gives CDR1 SGHTA, CDR2 FQGTGA. This CDR3 has 13 residues.

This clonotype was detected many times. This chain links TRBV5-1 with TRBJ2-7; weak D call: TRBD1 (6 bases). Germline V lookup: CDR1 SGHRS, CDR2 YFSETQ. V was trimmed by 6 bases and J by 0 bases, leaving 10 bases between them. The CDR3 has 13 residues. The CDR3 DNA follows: TGCGCCAGCAACAAAGGGGGCTCCTACGAGCAGTACTTC. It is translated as CASNKGGSYEQYF.

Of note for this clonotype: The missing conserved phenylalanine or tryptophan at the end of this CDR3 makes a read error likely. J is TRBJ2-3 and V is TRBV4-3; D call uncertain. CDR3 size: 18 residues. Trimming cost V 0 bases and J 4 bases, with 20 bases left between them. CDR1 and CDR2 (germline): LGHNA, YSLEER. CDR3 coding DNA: TGCGCCAGCAGCCAAGAAGGCGCAACCACCTTGGTCGCAGATACGCAGTATTCT. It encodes CASSQEGATTLVADTQYS.

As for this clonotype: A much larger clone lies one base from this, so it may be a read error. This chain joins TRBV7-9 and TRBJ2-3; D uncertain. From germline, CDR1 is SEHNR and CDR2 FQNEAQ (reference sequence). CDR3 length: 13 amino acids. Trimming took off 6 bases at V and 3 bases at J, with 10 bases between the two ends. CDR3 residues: CASRERLTDTQYF. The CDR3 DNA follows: TGTGCCAGCAGAGAGCGTCTTACAGATACGCAGTATTTT. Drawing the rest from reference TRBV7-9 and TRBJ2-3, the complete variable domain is DTGVSQNPRHKITKRGQNVTFRCDPISEHNRLYWYRQTLGQGPEFLTYFQNEAQLEKSRLLSDRFSAERPKGSFSTLEIQRTEQGDSAMYLCASRERLTDTQYFGPGTRLTVL.

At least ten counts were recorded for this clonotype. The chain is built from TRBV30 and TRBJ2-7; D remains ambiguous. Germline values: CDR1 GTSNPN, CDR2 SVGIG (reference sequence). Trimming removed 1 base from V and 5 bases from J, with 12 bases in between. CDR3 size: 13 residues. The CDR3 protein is CAWSESFGDEQYF. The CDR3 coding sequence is TGTGCCTGGAGTGAAAGCTTTGGAGACGAGCAGTACTTC.

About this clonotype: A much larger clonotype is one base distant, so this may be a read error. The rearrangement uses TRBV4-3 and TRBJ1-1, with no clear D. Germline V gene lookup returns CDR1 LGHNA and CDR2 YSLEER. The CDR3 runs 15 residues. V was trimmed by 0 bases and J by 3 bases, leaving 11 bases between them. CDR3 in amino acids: CASSQDREAYTEAFF. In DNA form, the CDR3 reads TGCGCCAGCAGCCAAGATCGGGAGGCCTACACTGAAGCTTTCTTT.

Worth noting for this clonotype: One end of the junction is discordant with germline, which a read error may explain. The CDR3 DNA reads as TGCGCCAGCAGCCCCCCCGGACAGGGCAACACAGATACGCAGTATTTT. It translates to CASSPPGQGNTDTQYF. The chain has TRBV9 and TRBJ2-3; 8 positions match TRBD1. The CDR3 consists of 16 residues. Germline V CDR1 and CDR2: SGDLS, YYNGEE. Complete variable domain (other parts from reference TRBV9 and TRBJ2-3): DSGVTQTPKHLITATGQRVTLRCSPRSGDLSVYWYQQSLDQGLQFLIQYYNGEERAKGNILERFSAQQFPDLHSELNLSSLELGDSALYFCASSPPGQGNTDTQYFGPGTRLTVL.

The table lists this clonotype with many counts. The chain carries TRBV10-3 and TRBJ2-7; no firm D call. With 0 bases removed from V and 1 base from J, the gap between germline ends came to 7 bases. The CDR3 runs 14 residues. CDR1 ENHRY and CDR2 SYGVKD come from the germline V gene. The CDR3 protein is CAISESGRSYEQYF. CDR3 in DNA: TGTGCCATCAGTGAGTCGGGCAGGTCCTACGAGCAGTACTTC.

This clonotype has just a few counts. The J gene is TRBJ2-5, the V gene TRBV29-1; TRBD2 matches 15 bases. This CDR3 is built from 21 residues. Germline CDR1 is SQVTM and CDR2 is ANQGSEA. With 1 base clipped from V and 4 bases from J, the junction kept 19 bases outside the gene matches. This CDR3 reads CSVEGVWREGTSGRPGETQYF. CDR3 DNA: TGCAGCGTTGAAGGGGTGTGGAGGGAGGGGACTAGCGGGAGGCCGGGAGAGACCCAGTACTTC.

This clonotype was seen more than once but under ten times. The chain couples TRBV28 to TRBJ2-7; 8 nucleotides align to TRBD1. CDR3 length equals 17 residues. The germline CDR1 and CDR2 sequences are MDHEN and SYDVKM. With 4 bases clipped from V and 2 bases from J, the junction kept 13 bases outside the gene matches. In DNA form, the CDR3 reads TGTGCCAGCAGTTCCCTCCCGGGTCTCAGGGGGCCCTACGAGCAGTACTTC. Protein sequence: CASSSLPGLRGPYEQYF. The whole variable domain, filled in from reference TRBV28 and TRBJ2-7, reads DVKVTQSSRYLVKRTGEKVFLECVQDMDHENMFWYRQDPGLGLRLIYFSYDVKMKEKGDIPEGYSVSREKKERFSLILESASTNQTSMYLCASSSLPGLRGPYEQYFGPGTRLTVT.

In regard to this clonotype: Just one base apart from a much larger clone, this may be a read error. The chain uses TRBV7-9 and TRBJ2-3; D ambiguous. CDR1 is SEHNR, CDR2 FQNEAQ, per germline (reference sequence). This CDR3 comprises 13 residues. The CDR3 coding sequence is TGTACCAGCAGCCCACACCGTCGGGATACGCAGTATTTT. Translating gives CTSSPHRRDTQYF.

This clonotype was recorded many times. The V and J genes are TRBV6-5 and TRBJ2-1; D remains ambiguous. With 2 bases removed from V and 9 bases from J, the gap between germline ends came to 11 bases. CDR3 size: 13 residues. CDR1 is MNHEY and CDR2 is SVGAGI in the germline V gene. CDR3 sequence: CASSYARWGEQFF. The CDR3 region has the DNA TGTGCCAGCAGTTACGCGAGGTGGGGTGAGCAGTTCTTC.

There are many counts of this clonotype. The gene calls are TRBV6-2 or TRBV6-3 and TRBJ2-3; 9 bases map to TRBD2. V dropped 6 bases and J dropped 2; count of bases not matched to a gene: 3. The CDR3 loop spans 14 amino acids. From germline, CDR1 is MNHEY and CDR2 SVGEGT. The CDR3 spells CASSIAGVTDTQYF. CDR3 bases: TGTGCCAGCAGCATAGCGGGAGTCACAGATACGCAGTATTTT.

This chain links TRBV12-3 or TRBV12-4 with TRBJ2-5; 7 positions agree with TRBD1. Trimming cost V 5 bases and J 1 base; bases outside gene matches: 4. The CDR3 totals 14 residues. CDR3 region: CASSGDRAQETQYF. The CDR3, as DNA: TGTGCCAGCAGTGGGGACAGAGCCCAAGAGACCCAGTACTTC.